Listed here are 17 T cell receptor beta chains from one sample, sequenced in a study of control samples from healthy donors and cancer patients. Assay: immunoSEQ multiplex PCR; the TCRdb copy retains only in-frame clones and omits some. The sample lists some 95,000 clones; 75% to 85% were seen once. Sequencing was performed on blood. The source is a woman aged 30 to 39 in good health.

The rearrangement joins TRBV11-2 to TRBJ1-1; D remains unclear. The V gene lost 6 bases and the J gene lost 2 bases, with 10 bases spanning the gap. CDR1 and CDR2 from the germline V gene are SGHAT and FQNNGV. The CDR3 runs 13 residues. CDR3 protein: CASSNSFNTEAFF. CDR3 bases: TGTGCCAGCAGTAACAGCTTCAACACTGAAGCTTTCTTT.

The chain couples TRBV19 to TRBJ2-7, with 8 nucleotides matching TRBD1. With V trimmed by 5 bases and J by 2 bases, 5 bases remained unmatched. Germline CDR1 reads LNHDA; CDR2 reads SQIVND (reference sequence). The CDR3 is 14 amino acids. CDR3 region: CASSGRDRTYEQYF. Here the CDR3 DNA reads TGTGCCAGTAGTGGCCGGGACAGGACCTACGAGCAGTACTTC. The variable domain in full, with the rest retrieved from reference TRBV19 and TRBJ2-7, is DGGITQSPKYLFRKEGQNVTLSCEQNLNHDAMYWYRQDPGQGLRLIYYSQIVNDFQKGDIAEGYSVSREKKESFPLTVTSAQKNPTAFYLCASSGRDRTYEQYFGPGTRLTVT.

This chain uses TRBV4-1 with TRBJ1-2; 7 bases match TRBD1. V lost 0 bases and J lost 7; bases outside the gene matches: 8. Looked up from germline, CDR1 is MGHRA and CDR2 is YSYEKL. This CDR3 spans 15 amino acids. In DNA, the CDR3 is TGCGCCAGCAGCCAAGATCCTGGGGGGGACAGTGGCTACACCTTC. It yields the protein CASSQDPGGDSGYTF.

For the CDR3, the DNA is TGTGCCTGGAGTGTAGTCCCTACAGGGGGCCGCGGCTACACCTTC. It translates to CAWSVVPTGGRGYTF. V usage is TRBV30 and J usage is TRBJ1-2, with 9 nucleotides matching TRBD1. Unmatched junction bases numbered 10, after V lost 0 bases and J lost 8 bases. Germline V lookup: CDR1 GTSNPN, CDR2 SVGIG (reference sequence). The CDR3 sequence is 15 residues long.

The chain carries TRBV4-2 and TRBJ2-1; 8 bases are a match to TRBD2. With 0 bases clipped from V and 0 bases from J, the junction kept 4 bases outside the gene matches. The CDR3 totals 17 residues. The germline CDR1 and CDR2 sequences are LGHNA and YNFKEQ. CDR3 nucleotides: TGTGCCAGCAGCCAAGATTTAGCGGGAAGCTCCTACAATGAGCAGTTCTTC. It codes for CASSQDLAGSSYNEQFF.

The genes are TRBV11-2 and TRBJ2-1; D not certain. This CDR3 contains 11 residues. V dropped 8 bases and J dropped 0 bases, with 2 bases sitting between them. Germline loops: CDR1 SGHAT, CDR2 FQNNGV. The CDR3 DNA is TGTGCCAGCCGCTCCTACAATGAGCAGTTCTTC. Its translation is CASRSYNEQFF.

The V and J genes are TRBV29-1 and TRBJ2-3; tentative D call: TRBD2 (6 bases). V was clipped by 7 bases and J by 4 bases, with 12 bases between them. This CDR3 spans 12 amino acids. The germline CDR1 and CDR2 sequences are SQVTM and ANQGSEA. The chain's CDR3 is CSGRGLPDTQYF. Written as DNA, the CDR3 is TGCAGCGGGCGGGGATTGCCAGATACGCAGTATTTT.

The sample holds a few counts of this clone. The chain links TRBV6-5 to TRBJ2-5; D possibly corresponds to TRBD2 (5 bases). Looked up from germline, CDR1 is MNHEY and CDR2 is SVGAGI. V shed 8 bases and J shed 2 bases, with 9 bases lying between them. The CDR3 is 12 amino acids. The CDR3: CASAPGQETQYF. The CDR3 coding sequence is TGTGCCAGCGCCCCGGGGCAAGAGACCCAGTACTTC.

This clone was found a few times. The chain is built from TRBV12-3 or TRBV12-4 and TRBJ1-1, with D unresolved. This CDR3 comprises 12 residues. V was shortened by 10 bases and J by 6 bases, with 15 bases between the two germline ends. CDR3 sequence (DNA): TGTGCCACCAAAGGACCAGACGCTGAAGCTTTCTTT. Its translation: CATKGPDAEAFF.

The rearrangement uses TRBV6-6 and TRBJ2-5; D unclear. V lost 6 bases to trimming and J lost 3 bases, with 5 bases between them. Germline V CDR1 and CDR2: MNHNY, SVGAGI (reference sequence). CDR3 length equals 11 residues. The DNA of the CDR3 is TGTGCCAGCAGCCCGGAAGAGACCCAGTACTTC. This gives the protein CASSPEETQYF.

This clone was found once. V is TRBV5-5 and J is TRBJ1-4; D is possibly TRBD1 (5 bases). V shed 0 bases and J shed 7 bases, with 16 bases lying between them. CDR3 length: 16 amino acids. CDR1 and CDR2 (germline): SGHKS, YYEKEE (reference sequence). The CDR3 nucleotides read TGTGCCAGCAGCTTGGCCCCACAGGTATCTACTGAAAAACTGTTTTTT. Its protein product is CASSLAPQVSTEKLFF.

This clone has a handful of counts. CDR3 in amino acids: CAWTSNEKLFF. The CDR3, as DNA: TGTGCCTGGACCAGTAATGAAAAACTGTTTTTT. The chain couples TRBV30 to TRBJ1-4; D remains ambiguous. Germline V CDR1 and CDR2: GTSNPN, SVGIG (reference sequence). V shed 4 bases and J shed 4 bases, with 4 bases lying between them. This CDR3 is 11 amino acids long.

CDR3 protein: CASSPTGAQIYNEQFF. For the CDR3, the DNA is TGTGCCAGCAGCCCCACCGGGGCCCAGATTTACAATGAGCAGTTCTTC. This sequence joins TRBV7-8 and TRBJ2-1; D tentatively fits TRBD1 or TRBD2 (5 bases each). Trimming took 5 bases from V and 4 from J, leaving 18 bases between them. Germline CDR1 reads SGHVS; CDR2 reads FQNEAQ. The CDR3 contains 16 residues.

This chain links TRBV24-1 with TRBJ2-7; 12 positions agree with TRBD2. The V segment lost 4 bases and the J segment 1 base; nucleotides outside the gene matches: 13. The CDR3 runs to 19 residues. Germline CDR1 reads KGHDR; CDR2 reads SFDVKD. The CDR3 nucleotides are TGTGCCACCAGTGACCGACAGACTAGCGGGGGCTCTACATCCTACGAGCAGTACTTC. It yields the protein CATSDRQTSGGSTSYEQYF.

V is TRBV6-6 and J is TRBJ1-1; no firm D call. The germline gives CDR1 MNHNY, CDR2 SVGAGI (reference sequence). V was pared by 6 bases and J by 5 bases, with 10 bases between. The CDR3 consists of 12 residues. DNA for the CDR3: TGTGCCAGCAGCTACCCCAGGACTGAAGCTTTCTTT. Translating gives CASSYPRTEAFF.

The chain joins TRBV10-1 to TRBJ2-6; D is undetermined. V was shortened by 6 bases and J by 2 bases, with 8 bases between the two germline ends. CDR1 and CDR2 from the germline V gene are WNHNN and SYGVQD (reference sequence). The CDR3 has 14 amino acids. The CDR3 sequence is CASRGTPGANVLTF. CDR3 sequence (DNA): TGCGCCAGCAGGGGCACTCCTGGGGCCAACGTCCTGACTTTC.

This clone is a singleton in its sample. V usage is TRBV6-1 and J usage is TRBJ2-7; 9 bases fit TRBD2. Germline-derived CDR1 and CDR2 are MNHNS and SASEGT. The CDR3 spans 16 residues. The V gene end was trimmed by 2 bases and the J gene end by 3 bases; junction bases not matched to a gene: 8. The CDR3 coding sequence is TGTGCCAGCAGTGAACTAGCGGGGAATAAGAACTACGAGCAGTACTTC. Translating it yields CASSELAGNKNYEQYF.